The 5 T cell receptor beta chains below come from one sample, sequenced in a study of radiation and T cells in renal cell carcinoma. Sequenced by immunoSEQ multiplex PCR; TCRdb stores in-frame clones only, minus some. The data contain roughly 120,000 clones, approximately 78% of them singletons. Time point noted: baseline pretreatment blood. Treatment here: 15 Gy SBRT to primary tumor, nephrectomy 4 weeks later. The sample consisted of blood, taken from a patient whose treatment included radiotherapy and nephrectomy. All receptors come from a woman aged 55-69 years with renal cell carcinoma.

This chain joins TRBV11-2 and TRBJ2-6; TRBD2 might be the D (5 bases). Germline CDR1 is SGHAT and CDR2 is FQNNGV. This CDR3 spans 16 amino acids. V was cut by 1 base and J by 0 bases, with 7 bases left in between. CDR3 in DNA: TGTGCCAGCAGCTTAGCGAGCGGCTCTGGGGCCAACGTCCTGACTTTC. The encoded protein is CASSLASGSGANVLTF.

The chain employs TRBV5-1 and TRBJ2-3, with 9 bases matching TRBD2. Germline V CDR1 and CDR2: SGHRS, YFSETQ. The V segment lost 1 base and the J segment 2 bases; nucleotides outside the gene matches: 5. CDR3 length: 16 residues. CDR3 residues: CASSLSLAGTTDTQYF. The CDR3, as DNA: TGCGCCAGCAGCTTGAGCCTAGCGGGGACCACAGATACGCAGTATTTT. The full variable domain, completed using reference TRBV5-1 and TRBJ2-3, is KAGVTQTPRYLIKTRGQQVTLSCSPISGHRSVSWYQQTPGQGLQFLFEYFSETQRNKGNFPGRFSGRQFSNSRSEMNVSTLELGDSALYLCASSLSLAGTTDTQYFGPGTRLTVL.

CDR3 coding DNA: TGTGCCAGCAGCGAAACGGGAACTAGCCATGAGCAGTTCTTC. Translation gives CASSETGTSHEQFF. The V call is TRBV7-2, the J call TRBJ2-1, with D maybe TRBD2 (6 bases). The V and J ends lost 5 bases and 8 bases respectively, with 16 bases between them. CDR1 and CDR2 (germline): SGHTA, FQGNSA. The CDR3 loop spans 14 amino acids.

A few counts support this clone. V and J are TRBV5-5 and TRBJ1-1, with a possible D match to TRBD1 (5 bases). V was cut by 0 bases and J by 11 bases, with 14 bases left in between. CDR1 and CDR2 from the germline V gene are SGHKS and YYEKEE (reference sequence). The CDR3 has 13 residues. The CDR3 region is CASSLGGGPGAFF. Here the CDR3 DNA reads TGTGCCAGCAGCTTGGGGGGCGGGCCGGGGGCTTTCTTT.

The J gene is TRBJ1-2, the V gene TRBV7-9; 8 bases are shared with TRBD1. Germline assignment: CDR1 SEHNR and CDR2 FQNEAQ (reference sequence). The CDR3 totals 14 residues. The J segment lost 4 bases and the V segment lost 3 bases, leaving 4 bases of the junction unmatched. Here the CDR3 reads CASSFGGQGYGYTF. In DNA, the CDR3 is TGTGCCAGCAGCTTTGGTGGACAGGGCTATGGCTACACCTTC.